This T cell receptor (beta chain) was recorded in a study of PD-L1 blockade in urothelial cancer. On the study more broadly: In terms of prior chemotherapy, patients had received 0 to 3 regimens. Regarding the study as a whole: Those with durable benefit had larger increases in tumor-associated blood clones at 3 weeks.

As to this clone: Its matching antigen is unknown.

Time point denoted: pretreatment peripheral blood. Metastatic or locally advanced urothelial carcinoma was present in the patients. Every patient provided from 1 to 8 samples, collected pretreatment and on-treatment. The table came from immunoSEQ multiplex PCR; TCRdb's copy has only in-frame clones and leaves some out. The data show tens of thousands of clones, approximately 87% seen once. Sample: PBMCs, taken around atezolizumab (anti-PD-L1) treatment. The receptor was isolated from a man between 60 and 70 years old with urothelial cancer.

This CDR3 is CAWSRVGEQYF. The CDR3 DNA follows: TGTGCCTGGTCCAGGGTAGGCGAGCAGTACTTC. The genes are TRBV30 and TRBJ2-7; TRBD1 is a possible D gene (5 bases). Trimming took off 5 bases at V and 6 bases at J, with 11 bases between the two ends. Germline values: CDR1 GTSNPN, CDR2 SVGIG (reference sequence). The CDR3 is 11 residues long.